This T cell receptor (beta chain) was observed in a study of naive and memory T cell subsets. An equimolar mix of two oligonucleotides served as the beta constant-region primer for TRBC1 and TRBC2. In TCRdb, the UMI-ligation and nested PCR reads were re-called with MiXCR into one record per CDR3 protein. The sample contains about 80,000 distinct CDR3 sequences, roughly 14% of which appear only once. About this clonotype itself: Its antigen is currently unknown.

From the second PCR step, alpha and beta chains were amplified apart. Overnight CMV lysate stimulation of fresh PBMCs defined donor CMV status by CD4+ IFNgamma. General observations from the study: In naive cells, over 85% of TCR sequences were seen only once. In CD4 and CD8 cells, diversity dropped from naive through EMRA.

The CDR3 is made up of 16 amino acids. The sequencing sample was made of central memory CD4+ T cells from blood. The receptor's source is a human donor in good health. The V and J genes are TRBV21-1 and TRBJ1-5. TRBV21-1 is shown as a pseudogene. CDR3 region: CASSKEWRPGNQPQHF. CDR3 nucleotides: TGTGCCAGCAGCAAAGAGTGGAGGCCCGGCAATCAGCCCCAGCATTTT.